A selection of T cell receptor beta chains follows, all from one sample in a study of T-cell reconstitution after alpha-beta-depleted transplantation in children. TCRdb independently ran MiXCR on the PCR reads; one entry per CDR3 protein. The sample holds about 110,000 distinct CDR3 sequences; 5.5% to 6.5% are singletons and the top ten take roughly 24%. Sequenced here: PBMCs, mostly from graft donor cells, sampled 360 days after TCRalphabeta/CD19-depleted stem cell transplant. These receptors were obtained from a male patient under 10 years old who had a stem cell transplant for acute lymphoblastic leukemia, so the T cells may come from the graft donor. Both conserved end residues are part of each CDR3. The order of the fields is V gene, J gene, CDR3 protein.

>TRBV14|TRBJ2-7
CASSQDRWEDVDEQYF
>TRBV12-3/TRBV12-4|TRBJ2-2
CASSFNTGVRATGELFF
>TRBV20-1|TRBJ2-2
CSAREGTLVNGELFF
>TRBV10-2|TRBJ2-4
CASSEGGRNIQYF
>TRBV10-2|TRBJ2-2
CASSFRSSGGTGELFF
>TRBV7-9|TRBJ2-7
CASSSAGYEQYF
>TRBV7-3|TRBJ2-3
CASSPQREGLADTQYF
>TRBV27|TRBJ2-3
CASSPAGGPRTDTQYF
>TRBV6-5|TRBJ1-5
CASSFYRGTGQPQHF
>TRBV11-1|TRBJ1-2
CASSLSGLGPHGYTF
>TRBV9|TRBJ2-7
CASSTGQGDGDEQYF
>TRBV18|TRBJ2-5
CASSPLDWAEETQYF
>TRBV4-3|TRBJ2-7
CASSQAPRDRVYEQYF
>TRBV20-1|TRBJ2-1
CSAPTSGSPFF
>TRBV4-3|TRBJ2-7
CASSQFEQGMAEQYF
>TRBV11-2|TRBJ2-3
CASSLEGHIWRERADTQYF
>TRBV2|TRBJ2-3
CASSEVDGGTDTQYF
>TRBV5-1|TRBJ2-5
CASSLWLAEETQYF
>TRBV25-1|TRBJ1-5
CASSPTGTGGHQPQHF
>TRBV29-1|TRBJ2-7
CSVEGGHLGADEQYF
>TRBV7-9|TRBJ2-3
CASSPISGTKSTDTQYF
>TRBV6-5|TRBJ2-7
CASSPDLGYEQYF
>TRBV10-3|TRBJ2-7
CAIRGGHEQYF
>TRBV19|TRBJ1-6
CASRQGSSPLHF
>TRBV4-3|TRBJ2-3
CASSQGGDFPYTQYF
>TRBV24-1|TRBJ2-7
CATSDFEAGTEIYEQYF
>TRBV7-6|TRBJ1-5
CASSLDPPWTGGAKIQPQHF
>TRBV27|TRBJ2-4
CASIADPRAKNTQYF
>TRBV27|TRBJ2-3
CASTLVGTSTDTQYF
>TRBV7-9|TRBJ2-3
CASSYQGRADTQYF
>TRBV4-3|TRBJ2-5
CASSHGTSGSGKTQYF
>TRBV9|TRBJ2-7
CASSPRDFPYEQYF
>TRBV5-8|TRBJ2-2
CASSLEVTGELFF
>TRBV4-3|TRBJ1-1
CASSQDRGTEAFF
>TRBV11-2|TRBJ2-7
CASSFGTYSSYEQYF
>TRBV4-3|TRBJ2-1
CASSSRTSGAFGWEQFF
>TRBV7-2|TRBJ2-1
CASAIYNEQFF
>TRBV7-9|TRBJ1-2
CASSHRDSRYGYTF
>TRBV7-3|TRBJ2-1
CASSLLILGEQFF
>TRBV5-1|TRBJ1-4
CASSLETPRGEKLFF
>TRBV4-1|TRBJ1-4
CASSLRHRGQEKLFF
>TRBV10-3|TRBJ2-1
CAIRGGTGNNYNEQFF
>TRBV7-7|TRBJ2-3
CASSSGGGTDTQYF
>TRBV29-1|TRBJ2-7
CSVELRGVEQYF
>TRBV9|TRBJ2-1
CASSKTRGVEQFF
>TRBV15|TRBJ2-3
CATKGRATRDTQYF
>TRBV9|TRBJ2-1
CASSVGTSGNEQFF
>TRBV29-1|TRBJ1-4
CSVRQGGNEKLFF
>TRBV9|TRBJ1-6
CASSGTGGANNSPLHF
>TRBV7-9|TRBJ2-5
CASRDLVETQYF
>TRBV5-1|TRBJ2-7
CASSLEGLAYEQYF
>TRBV6-2/TRBV6-3|TRBJ1-2
CASRGGYYGYTF
>TRBV4-2|TRBJ1-1
CASSQVVTEAFF
>TRBV7-2|TRBJ2-3
CASSLKPDRRDTQYF
>TRBV27|TRBJ2-7
CASSLGGGPAYEQYF
>TRBV10-3|TRBJ2-7
CAINRSSYEQYF
>TRBV9|TRBJ2-2
CASSVLSGDTGELFF